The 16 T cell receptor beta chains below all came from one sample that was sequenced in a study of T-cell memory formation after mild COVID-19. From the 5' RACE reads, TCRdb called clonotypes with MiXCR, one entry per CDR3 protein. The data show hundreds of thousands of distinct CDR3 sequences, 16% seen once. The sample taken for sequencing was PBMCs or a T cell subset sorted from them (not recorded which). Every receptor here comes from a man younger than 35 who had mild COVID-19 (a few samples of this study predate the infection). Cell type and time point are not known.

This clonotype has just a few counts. The CDR3 DNA is TGCAGTGCCCTGCTGGGGGAGCAGTACTTC. It specifies CSALLGEQYF. V is TRBV20-1 and J is TRBJ2-7; D not resolved. Germline loops: CDR1 DFQATT, CDR2 SNEGSKA (reference sequence). Trimming removed 6 bases at V and 7 bases at J, with 10 bases between. The CDR3 consists of 10 residues.

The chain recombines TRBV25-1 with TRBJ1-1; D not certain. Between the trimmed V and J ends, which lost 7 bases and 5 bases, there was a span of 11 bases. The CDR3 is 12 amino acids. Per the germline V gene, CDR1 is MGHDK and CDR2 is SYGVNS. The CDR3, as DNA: TGTGCCAGCACGGGAGGGTTTACTGAAGCTTTCTTT. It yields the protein CASTGGFTEAFF.

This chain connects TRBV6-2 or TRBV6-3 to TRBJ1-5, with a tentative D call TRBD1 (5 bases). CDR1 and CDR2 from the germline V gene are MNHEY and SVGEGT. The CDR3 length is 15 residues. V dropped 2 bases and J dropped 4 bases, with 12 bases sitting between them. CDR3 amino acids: CASSYGGGINQPQHF. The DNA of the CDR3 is TGTGCCAGCAGTTACGGCGGGGGAATTAATCAGCCCCAGCATTTT.

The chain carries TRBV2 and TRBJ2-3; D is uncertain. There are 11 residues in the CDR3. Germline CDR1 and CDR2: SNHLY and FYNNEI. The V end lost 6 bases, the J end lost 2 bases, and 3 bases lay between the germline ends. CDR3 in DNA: TGTGCCAGCAGATACACAGATACGCAGTATTTT. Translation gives CASRYTDTQYF.

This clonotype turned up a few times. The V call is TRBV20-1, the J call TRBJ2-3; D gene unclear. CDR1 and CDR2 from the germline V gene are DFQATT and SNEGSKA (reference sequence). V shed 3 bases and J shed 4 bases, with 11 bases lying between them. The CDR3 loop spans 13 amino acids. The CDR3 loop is CSASSRRADTQYF. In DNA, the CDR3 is TGCAGTGCTAGTTCCAGGCGTGCAGATACGCAGTATTTT.

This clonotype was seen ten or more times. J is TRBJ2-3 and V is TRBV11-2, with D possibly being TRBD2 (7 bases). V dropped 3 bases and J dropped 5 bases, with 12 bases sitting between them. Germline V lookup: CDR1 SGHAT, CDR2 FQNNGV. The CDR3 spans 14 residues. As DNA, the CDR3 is TGTGCCAGCAGCTTTACGGGGGGCCAAGATACGCAGTATTTT. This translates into CASSFTGGQDTQYF.

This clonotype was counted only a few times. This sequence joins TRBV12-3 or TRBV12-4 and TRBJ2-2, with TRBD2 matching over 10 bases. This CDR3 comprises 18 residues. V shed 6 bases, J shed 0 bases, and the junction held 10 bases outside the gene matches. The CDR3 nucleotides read TGTGCCAGCAGGAACCCAGGACTAGCGGCTTCGAACACCGGGGAGCTGTTTTTT. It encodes CASRNPGLAASNTGELFF.

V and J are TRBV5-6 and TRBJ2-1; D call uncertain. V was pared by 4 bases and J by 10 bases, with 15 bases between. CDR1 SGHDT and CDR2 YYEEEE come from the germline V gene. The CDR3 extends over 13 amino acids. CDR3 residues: CASSGDRAREQFF. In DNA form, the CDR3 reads TGTGCCAGCAGCGGAGATAGAGCTCGCGAGCAGTTCTTC.

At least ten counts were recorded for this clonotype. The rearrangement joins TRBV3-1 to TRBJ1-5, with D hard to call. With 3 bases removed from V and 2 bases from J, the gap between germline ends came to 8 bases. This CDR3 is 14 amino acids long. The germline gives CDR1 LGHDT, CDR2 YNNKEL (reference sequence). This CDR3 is CASSQFSGNQPQHF. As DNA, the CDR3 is TGTGCCAGCAGCCAGTTCAGTGGCAATCAGCCCCAGCATTTT.

The CDR3 spells CASGTQYTGELFF. Written as DNA, the CDR3 is TGTGCCAGCGGAACGCAGTACACCGGGGAGCTGTTTTTT. The chain employs TRBV7-6 and TRBJ2-2; D gene unclear. Germline CDR1 and CDR2: SGHVS and FNYEAQ. V was trimmed by 8 bases and J by 3 bases, leaving 10 bases between them. This CDR3 spans 13 amino acids.

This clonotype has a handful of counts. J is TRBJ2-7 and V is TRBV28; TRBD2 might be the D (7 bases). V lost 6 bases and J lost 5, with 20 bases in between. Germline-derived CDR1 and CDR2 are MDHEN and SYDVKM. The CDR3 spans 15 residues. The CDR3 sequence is CASSSPSAGANEQYV. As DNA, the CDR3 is TGTGCCAGCAGCTCCCCCAGTGCGGGGGCGAACGAGCAGTACGTC.

DNA for the CDR3: TGTGCCAGCAGCCCTCCGGGATTCCAGTCAGTCGGCTACACCTTC. It specifies CASSPPGFQSVGYTF. The chain recombines TRBV4-2 with TRBJ1-2, with D hard to call. V lost 4 bases and J 8 bases, leaving 20 bases between the germline ends. Germline values: CDR1 LGHNA, CDR2 YNFKEQ. The CDR3 loop spans 15 amino acids.

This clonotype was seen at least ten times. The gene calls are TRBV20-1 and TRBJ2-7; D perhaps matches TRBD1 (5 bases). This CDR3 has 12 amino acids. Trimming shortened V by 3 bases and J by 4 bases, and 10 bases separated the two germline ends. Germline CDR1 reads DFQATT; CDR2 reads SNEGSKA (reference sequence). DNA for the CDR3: TGCAGTGCTAGCAGGGCAACTTACGAGCAGTACTTC. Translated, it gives CSASRATYEQYF.

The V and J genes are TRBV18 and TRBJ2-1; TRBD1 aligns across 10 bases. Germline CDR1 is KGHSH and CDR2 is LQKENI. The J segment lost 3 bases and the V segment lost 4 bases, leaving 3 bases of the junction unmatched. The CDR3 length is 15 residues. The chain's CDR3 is CASSQTGGGYNEQFF. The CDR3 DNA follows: TGTGCCAGCTCACAGACAGGGGGCGGCTACAATGAGCAGTTCTTC.

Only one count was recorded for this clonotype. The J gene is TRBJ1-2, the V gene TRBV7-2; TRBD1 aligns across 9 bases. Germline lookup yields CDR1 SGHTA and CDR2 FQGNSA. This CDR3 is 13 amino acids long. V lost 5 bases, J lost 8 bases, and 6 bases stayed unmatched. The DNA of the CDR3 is TGTGCCAGCAGCCGGGACAGGGCCGGGGGCTACACCTTC. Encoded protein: CASSRDRAGGYTF.

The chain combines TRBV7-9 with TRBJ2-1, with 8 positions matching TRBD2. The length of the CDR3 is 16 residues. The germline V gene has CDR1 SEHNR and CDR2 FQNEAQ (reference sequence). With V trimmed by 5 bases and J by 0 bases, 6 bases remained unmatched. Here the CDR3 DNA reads TGTGCCAGCAGCCTAGGCGGGGGGATCTCCTACAATGAGCAGTTCTTC. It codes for CASSLGGGISYNEQFF.